This is a list of T cell receptor beta chains from one sample in a study of cytotoxic CD8 clonotypes in ibrutinib-treated CLL. Sequencing used immunoSEQ multiplex PCR; TCRdb keeps in-frame clones, though not all of them. The data contain around 70,000 clones, approximately 90% of them singletons. Sequenced here: PBMCs, sampled after 12 months of ibrutinib treatment. The receptors were sampled from a human donor with chronic lymphocytic leukemia. The CDR3 runs from the conserved cysteine through the conserved F or W. D genes are given only for firm matches. Clone sizes are given selectively: once, few, many, or a class where the clone is expanded.

V gene	D gene	J gene	clone size	CDR3 DNA	CDR3 protein
TRBV19	TRBD1	TRBJ1-3	.	TGTGCCAGTAGTTTCCAAACAGGGGTAGGAAACACCATATATTTT	CASSFQTGVGNTIYF
TRBV28	.	TRBJ1-3	once	TGTGCCAGCAGTACCATCACATTACAGGGATCTGGAAACACCATATATTTT	CASSTITLQGSGNTIYF
TRBV9	.	TRBJ1-1	.	TGTGCCAGCAGCGCCCCGGTGAGACAGGATCCGAACACTGAAGCTTTCTTT	CASSAPVRQDPNTEAFF
TRBV2	.	TRBJ2-5	.	TGTGCCAGCAGTGTTACGCAGGCCCAAGAGACCCAGTACTTC	CASSVTQAQETQYF
TRBV10-3	.	TRBJ1-2	once	TGTGCCATCAGTTCCGGGACGACGACTTATGGCTACACCTTC	CAISSGTTTYGYTF
TRBV7-8	.	TRBJ2-4	.	TGTGCCAGCAGCTTAGGTTCGGACAGACTAGCCAAAAACATTCAGTACTTC	CASSLGSDRLAKNIQYF
TRBV4-1	.	TRBJ1-3	.	TGCGCCAGCAGCCAATTGGTAGGGATCTCCGGAAACACCATATATTTT	CASSQLVGISGNTIYF
TRBV7-8	.	TRBJ2-7	.	TGTGCCAGCAGTGATAGGCGGGAAACCTACGAGCAGTACTTC	CASSDRRETYEQYF
TRBV7-2	.	TRBJ2-7	.	TGTGCCAGCAGCTTCTGGGGGCCCCCCTACGAGCAGTACTTC	CASSFWGPPYEQYF
TRBV19	.	TRBJ1-1	.	TGTGCCAGTAGTATTGAGGGGAGGCGCACTGAAGCTTTCTTT	CASSIEGRRTEAFF
TRBV11-2	.	TRBJ2-5	.	TGTGCCAGCAGTAGAACCCAGGGGGGGGAGACCCAGTACTTC	CASSRTQGGETQYF
TRBV7-9	.	TRBJ2-6	once	TGTGCCGGGGCGGCCGTCTCTGGGGCCAACGTCCTGACTTTC	CAGAAVSGANVLTF
TRBV7-8	.	TRBJ1-2	.	TGTGCCAGCAGCCCCCCCGGGACTACCGATGGCTACACCTTC	CASSPPGTTDGYTF
TRBV5-5	.	TRBJ1-2	few	TGTGCCAGCAGCTTGGCTTCGGTCATAAGGGATAACTATGGCTACACCTTC	CASSLASVIRDNYGYTF
TRBV21-1	.	TRBJ1-5	.	TGTGCCAGCAGCAAAGATGCAGGGCGCGGCCAGCCCCAGCATTTT	CASSKDAGRGQPQHF
TRBV9	TRBD1	TRBJ1-1	.	TGTGCCAGCAGCGGAGCCCGACAGGGGGCAAAGAAGGCAGGAGACTCGGGAGCTTTCTTT	CASSGARQGAKKAGDSGAFF
TRBV27	TRBD2	TRBJ2-1	.	TGTGCCAGCAGTTTAGGGCTATCTAGCGGGAGGGGGTACAATGAGCAGTTCTTC	CASSLGLSSGRGYNEQFF
TRBV10-1	.	TRBJ2-3	.	TGCGCCAGCAGTGAGGCAAGGGCCGCAGATACGCAGTATTTT	CASSEARAADTQYF
TRBV19	.	TRBJ1-1	.	TGTGCCAGTAGTGAAGCTCCGAACACTGAAGCTTTCTTT	CASSEAPNTEAFF
TRBV9	TRBD2	TRBJ2-3	.	TGTGCCAGCAGCGTTAGCGGGAGGAAGGGCACAGATACGCAGTATTTT	CASSVSGRKGTDTQYF
TRBV5-1	.	TRBJ2-7	.	TGCGCCAGCGCACCATTGGAGGCGTTCGCCTACGAGCAGTACTTC	CASAPLEAFAYEQYF
TRBV11-2	.	TRBJ2-5	.	TGTGCCAGCAGCCCAACCACCGGGACGGGAGAGACCCAGTACTTC	CASSPTTGTGETQYF
TRBV7-3	TRBD2	TRBJ2-3	.	TGTGCCAGCAGCTTCCTGGCGCAGACTCTAGCGGGAGGGCGGGCAGATACGCAGTATTTT	CASSFLAQTLAGGRADTQYF
TRBV19	.	TRBJ2-7	.	TGTGCCAGTAGTTCAGGGGCCTCCTACGAGCAGTACTTC	CASSSGASYEQYF
TRBV4-1	TRBD2	TRBJ2-3	.	TGCGCCAGCAGTCGACTAGCCTCAGATACGCAGTATTTT	CASSRLASDTQYF
TRBV9	TRBD2	TRBJ2-1	.	TGTGCCAGCAGCCTGACCGGGACTAGCGGGAGAGACATCTACAATGAGCAGTTCTTC	CASSLTGTSGRDIYNEQFF
TRBV12-5	.	TRBJ1-4	.	TGTGCTAGTGGTTTCCCGGGGGTTAATGAAAAACTGTTTTTT	CASGFPGVNEKLFF
TRBV15	TRBD2	TRBJ2-2	.	TGTGCCACCAGCAGCCCGGGACTAGCGGGTATCGGGGAGCTGTTTTTT	CATSSPGLAGIGELFF
TRBV4-1	.	TRBJ2-7	.	TGCGCCAGCAGCAGACCGGGGAGAGCCTACGAGCAGTACTTC	CASSRPGRAYEQYF
TRBV7-9	.	TRBJ2-1	.	TGTGCAGCCGAGGCCTCCTCCTACAATGAGCAGTTCTTC	CAAEASSYNEQFF
TRBV19	.	TRBJ2-7	.	TGTGCCAGTAGTAACTCCCCCCGTCCGGGGGTCTCCTACGAGCAGTACTTC	CASSNSPRPGVSYEQYF
TRBV6-1	.	TRBJ1-4	.	TGTGCCAGCATCTCGGAGGGTGAAAAACTGTTTTTT	CASISEGEKLFF
TRBV4-2	TRBD1	TRBJ2-7	.	TGTGCCAGCAGCCAGGCCGGGACAGGCGCCTACGAGCAGTACTTC	CASSQAGTGAYEQYF
TRBV10-1	TRBD2	TRBJ2-7	.	TGCGCCAGCAGTTACGGTAATAGCGGGATGAGCTACGAGCAGTACTTC	CASSYGNSGMSYEQYF